One and the same sample provided the 21 T cell receptor beta chains below, sequenced in a study of blood T cells in healthy people across ages (dated by TCRdb to the mid-2010s). The method was 5' RACE. The sample was run on an Illumina HiSeq 2500. A second PCR of about 6 to 11 cycles was performed with a sample-barcoded 5' primer and a J-beta primer mix. TCRdb reprocessed the public reads (quality trimming at Q25 with fastp, clone calling with MiXCR) and kept in-frame beta chains. Rows merge per CDR3 protein into single entries with the most common DNA and genes. The sample table contains hundreds of thousands of distinct CDR3 sequences; only one count was recorded for about 30% of them. The top ten clonotypes cover about 18% of the sample. What was sequenced was blood. Every receptor here comes from a woman of 80 years or more in good health.

The chain employs TRBV10-3 and TRBJ2-3; a weak D match, TRBD1 (5 bases). Trimming left V 3 bases short and J 14 bases short, with 27 bases between. This CDR3 contains 16 residues. Germline loops: CDR1 ENHRY, CDR2 SYGVKD. The CDR3 loop reads CAISERGTEPEDTRYF. CDR3 coding DNA: TGTGCCATCAGTGAAAGGGGAACGGAGCCTGAGGACACACGGTATTTT.

The chain recombines TRBV24-1 with TRBJ1-5; D gene ambiguous. CDR3 length: 16 amino acids. Trimming stripped 7 bases from V and 1 base from J, with 16 bases between. Per germline, CDR1 KGHDR and CDR2 SFDVKD. This chain's CDR3 is CATSPNSDGSNQPQHF. Here the CDR3 DNA reads TGTGCCACCAGCCCAAACAGTGACGGGAGCAATCAGCCCCAGCATTTT.

Concerning this clonotype itself: A clone one base away is much larger, so this may be a read error. This chain connects TRBV4-3 to TRBJ2-5, with 9 bases that match TRBD2. This CDR3 has 16 amino acids. Germline V gene sequence: CDR1 LGHNA, CDR2 YSLEER. The junction had 6 bases not matched to a gene; V was cut back by 0 bases and J by 4 bases. The CDR3 loop is CASSQERLAARETQYF. The DNA of the CDR3 is TGCGCCAGCAGCCAAGAGAGACTAGCGGCTCGAGAGACCCAGTACTTC.

This clonotype was seen ten or more times. V is TRBV6-2 or TRBV6-3 and J is TRBJ2-1; the match to TRBD2 covers 11 bases. J was trimmed by 8 bases and V by 0 bases; bases with no gene match: 3. The CDR3 contains 15 residues. CDR1 is MNHEY and CDR2 is SVGEGT in the germline V gene. The CDR3 sequence is CASSYSSGGAHEQFF. CDR3 sequence (DNA): TGTGCCAGCAGTTACTCTAGCGGGGGGGCTCATGAGCAGTTCTTC.

Of note for this clonotype: This could be a read error, since a much larger clone is one nucleotide away. This chain connects TRBV28 to TRBJ2-4; possible D gene TRBD1, 6 bases. With 6 bases removed from V and 13 bases from J, the gap between germline ends came to 16 bases. The CDR3 runs 12 residues. The germline V gene has CDR1 MDHEN and CDR2 SYDVKM. The CDR3: CASRDRGYQQYF. CDR3 nucleotides: TGTGCCAGCAGGGACAGAGGCTACCAGCAGTACTTC.

The V gene is TRBV7-2, the J gene TRBJ2-1, with 10 bases fitting TRBD2. The V segment lost 3 bases and the J segment 6 bases; nucleotides outside the gene matches: 5. The CDR3 sequence is 15 residues long. Germline V gives CDR1 SGHTA, CDR2 FQGNSA. CDR3 amino acids: CASSLEASGSNEQFF. The CDR3 DNA follows: TGTGCCAGCAGCTTGGAGGCTAGCGGGAGCAATGAGCAGTTCTTC.

This chain connects TRBV4-2 to TRBJ2-5, with 10 bases lining up with TRBD2. V lost 1 base to trimming and J lost 5 bases; unmatched junction nucleotides: 7. This CDR3 is 16 amino acids long. CDR1 and CDR2 from the germline V gene are LGHNA and YNFKEQ. CDR3 bases: TGTGCCAGCAGCCAAGGGCTAGCGGGAGTTTACGAGACCCAGTACTTC. It yields the protein CASSQGLAGVYETQYF.

Turning to this clonotype: No conserved phenylalanine or tryptophan ends this CDR3, so it is likely a read error. The J gene is TRBJ2-5, the V gene TRBV11-3; 8 bases agree with TRBD1. Germline CDR1 and CDR2: SGHNT and YENEEA. With V trimmed by 5 bases and J by 11 bases, 13 bases remained unmatched. The length of the CDR3 is 14 residues. CDR3 in DNA: TGTGCCAGCAGCCCCTCGACAGGGGTCGGTGAGCAGTACTCC. Amino acids: CASSPSTGVGEQYS.

There are many counts of this clonotype. The chain links TRBV7-9 to TRBJ2-7; 10 bases are a match to TRBD2. Germline CDR1 and CDR2: SEHNR and FQNEAQ (reference sequence). The CDR3 totals 18 residues. V shed 0 bases, J shed 1 base, and the junction held 9 bases outside the gene matches. Written as DNA, the CDR3 is TGTGCCAGCAGCTTAGCGCGATTAGCGGGGGGTATATCCTACGAGCAGTACTTC. Translation: CASSLARLAGGISYEQYF.

The sample holds many counts of this clonotype. Germline is not matched at one junction end, which may reflect a read error. This sequence joins TRBV7-7 and TRBJ2-2; D remains ambiguous. The length of the CDR3 is 13 residues. CDR1 is SSHAT and CDR2 is FNYEAQ in the germline V gene (reference sequence). DNA for the CDR3: TGTGCTAGCAGCCCCTATCTCACCGGGGAGCTGTTTTTT. Protein product: CASSPYLTGELFF. The entire variable domain, with the rest obtained from reference TRBV7-7 and TRBJ2-2, is as follows: GAGVSQSPRYKVTKRGQDVTLRCDPISSHATLYWYQQALGQGPEFLTYFNYEAQPDKSGLPSDRFSAERPEGSISTLTIQRTEQRDSAMYRCASSPYLTGELFFGEGSRLTVL.

As for this clonotype: Sequence at one end of the junction differs from germline and may be a read error. The chain links TRBV24-1 to TRBJ2-3; TRBD1 might be the D (6 bases). Germline-derived CDR1 and CDR2 are KGHDR and SFDVKD. This CDR3 has 13 residues. In DNA, the CDR3 is TGTGCCACCAGCCGAGGGGGAACAGATACGCGGTATTTT. The encoded protein is CATSRGGTDTRYF.

This clonotype was picked up a small number of times. A much larger clonotype is one base distant, so this may be a read error. CDR3 residues: CASTQNGGVSYNEQYF. CDR3 DNA sequence: TGTGCCAGCACCCAAAACGGGGGGGTCTCCTACAATGAGCAGTACTTC. The chain joins TRBV7-2 to TRBJ2-1; 8 bases are shared with TRBD2. TRBJ2-7 matches the DNA end more closely, so the J call is doubtful. The CDR3 runs to 16 residues. Germline CDR1 is SGHTA and CDR2 is FQGNSA.

This clonotype was seen ten or more times. V gene TRBV5-1 combines with J gene TRBJ1-2; TRBD1 matches 8 bases. The CDR3 totals 13 residues. The V segment lost 6 bases and the J segment 6 bases; nucleotides outside the gene matches: 7. CDR1 is SGHRS, CDR2 YFSETQ, per germline. The CDR3 bases are TGCGCCAGCACCGGGACAGGCCTTGATGGCTACACCTTC. It yields the protein CASTGTGLDGYTF.

Many counts were recorded for this clonotype. The rearrangement links TRBV5-6 to TRBJ2-7; 9 positions agree with TRBD2. The germline V gene encodes CDR1 SGHDT and CDR2 YYEEEE. The CDR3 runs to 15 residues. V gave up 3 bases and J gave up 3 bases; unmatched junction bases: 7. The DNA for the CDR3 is TGTGCCAGCAGCTCCGTCTCGCGGGGGGGCTACGAGCAGTACTTC. Translated: CASSSVSRGGYEQYF.

The J gene is TRBJ1-1, the V gene TRBV7-9; tentative D call: TRBD1 (6 bases). Germline assignment: CDR1 SEHNR and CDR2 FQNEAQ (reference sequence). This CDR3 has 15 residues. V lost 5 bases, J lost 4 bases, and 17 bases lay in between. CDR3 nucleotides: TGTGCCAGCAGCGGCAGACAGGTAAGAAGCACTGAAGCTTTCTTT. Residues: CASSGRQVRSTEAFF.

This clonotype was seen ten or more times. The rearrangement uses TRBV11-2 and TRBJ2-1; a possible D gene is TRBD2 (5 bases). The V end lost 1 base, the J end lost 6 bases, and 13 bases lay between the germline ends. CDR3 length equals 15 residues. CDR1 is SGHAT and CDR2 is FQNNGV in the germline V gene. The CDR3 nucleotides are TGTGCCAGCAGCTTAGGAACTCTACGGGGCAATGAGCAGTTCTTC. It codes for CASSLGTLRGNEQFF.

The V and J genes are TRBV28 and TRBJ2-7, with D possibly TRBD2 on 6 matching bases. The CDR3 is made up of 14 amino acids. Germline CDR1 and CDR2: MDHEN and SYDVKM. V lost 3 bases and J lost 8, with 17 bases in between. The CDR3 DNA reads TGTGCCAGCAGTTTCGGCGAAGTGGAGGGAAAGCAGTACTTC. Protein product: CASSFGEVEGKQYF.

The chain employs TRBV30 and TRBJ1-6; TRBD1 might be the D (5 bases). Looked up from germline, CDR1 is GTSNPN and CDR2 is SVGIG (reference sequence). V lost 1 base and J 9 bases, leaving 13 bases between the germline ends. The CDR3 is 14 residues long. For the CDR3, the DNA is TGTGCCTGGAGTGGAGTTGGGACCGCTTCACCCCTCCACTTT. Its protein is CAWSGVGTASPLHF.

The rearrangement joins TRBV6-2 or TRBV6-3 to TRBJ2-4; D gene unclear. CDR1 MNHEY and CDR2 SVGEGT come from the germline V gene. This CDR3 contains 13 residues. The V gene lost 7 bases and the J gene lost 13 bases, with 20 bases spanning the gap. CDR3 nucleotide sequence: TGTGCCAGCAAGGCGGACCTCACCTACGGGCAGTACTTC. This translates into CASKADLTYGQYF.

This clonotype was observed many times. This sequence joins TRBV18 and TRBJ2-7; TRBD2 might be the D (6 bases). Germline CDR1 is KGHSH and CDR2 is LQKENI. The V end was cut by 2 bases, the J end by 5 bases, with 13 bases between. The CDR3 loop spans 14 amino acids. CDR3 loop: CASSPSLRGDEQYF. DNA for the CDR3: TGTGCCAGCTCACCATCTCTGCGGGGAGACGAGCAGTACTTC.

This clonotype has a count of ten or more. The chain carries TRBV7-2 and TRBJ2-1; D unclear. V was pared by 5 bases and J by 4 bases, with 18 bases between. Per the germline V gene, CDR1 is SGHTA and CDR2 is FQGNSA. The CDR3 has 16 residues. In DNA, the CDR3 is TGTGCCAGCAGCCTTACCGGGCCTCTGGGATACAATGAGCAGTTCTTC. It specifies CASSLTGPLGYNEQFF.